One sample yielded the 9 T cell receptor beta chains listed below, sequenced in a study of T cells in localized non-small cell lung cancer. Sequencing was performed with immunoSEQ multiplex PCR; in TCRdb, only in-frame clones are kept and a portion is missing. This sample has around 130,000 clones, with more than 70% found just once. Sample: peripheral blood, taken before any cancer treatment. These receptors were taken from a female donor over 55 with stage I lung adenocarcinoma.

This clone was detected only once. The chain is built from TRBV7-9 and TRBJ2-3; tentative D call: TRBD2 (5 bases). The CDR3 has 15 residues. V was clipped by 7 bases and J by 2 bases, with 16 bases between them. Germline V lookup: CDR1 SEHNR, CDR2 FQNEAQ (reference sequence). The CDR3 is CASTVLSETTDTQYF. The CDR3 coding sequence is TGTGCCAGCACCGTCCTTAGCGAGACCACAGATACGCAGTATTTT.

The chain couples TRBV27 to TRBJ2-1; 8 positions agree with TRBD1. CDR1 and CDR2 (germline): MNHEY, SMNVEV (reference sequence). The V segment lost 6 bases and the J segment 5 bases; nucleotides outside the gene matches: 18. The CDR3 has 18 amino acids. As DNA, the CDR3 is TGTGCCAGCAGCCAACTTGGGGGGAGACGACAGGGGAACAATGAGCAGTTCTTC. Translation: CASSQLGGRRQGNNEQFF.

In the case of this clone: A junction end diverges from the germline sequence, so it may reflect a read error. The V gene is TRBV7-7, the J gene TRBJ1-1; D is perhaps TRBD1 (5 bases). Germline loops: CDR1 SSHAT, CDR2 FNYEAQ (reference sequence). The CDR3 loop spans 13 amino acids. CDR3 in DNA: TGTGCTAGCAGCGTATCCACCGGGACCCCGGCTTTCTTT. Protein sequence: CASSVSTGTPAFF.

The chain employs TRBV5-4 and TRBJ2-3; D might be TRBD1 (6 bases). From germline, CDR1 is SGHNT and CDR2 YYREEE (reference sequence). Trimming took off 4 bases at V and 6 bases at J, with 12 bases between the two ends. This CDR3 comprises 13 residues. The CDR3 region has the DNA TGTGCCAGCAGCCGGACAGTGACGGATACGCAGTATTTT. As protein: CASSRTVTDTQYF.

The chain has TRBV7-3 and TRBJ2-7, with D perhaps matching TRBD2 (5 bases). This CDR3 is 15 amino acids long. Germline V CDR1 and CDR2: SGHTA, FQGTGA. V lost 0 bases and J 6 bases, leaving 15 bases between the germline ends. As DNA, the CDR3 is TGTGCCAGCAGCTTAACACCGGGATCCCTGGGCGAGCAGTACTTC. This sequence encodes CASSLTPGSLGEQYF. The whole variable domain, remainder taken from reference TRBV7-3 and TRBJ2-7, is GAGVSQTPSNKVTEKGKYVELRCDPISGHTALYWYRQSLGQGPEFLIYFQGTGAADDSGLPNDRFFAVRPEGSVSTLKIQRTERGDSAVYLCASSLTPGSLGEQYFGPGTRLTVT.

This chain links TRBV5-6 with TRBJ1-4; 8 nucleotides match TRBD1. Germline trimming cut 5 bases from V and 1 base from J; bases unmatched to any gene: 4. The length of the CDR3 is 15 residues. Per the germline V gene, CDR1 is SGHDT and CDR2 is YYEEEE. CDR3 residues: CASSLTGVTNEKLFF. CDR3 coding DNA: TGTGCCAGCAGTCTGACAGGGGTAACTAATGAAAAACTGTTTTTT.

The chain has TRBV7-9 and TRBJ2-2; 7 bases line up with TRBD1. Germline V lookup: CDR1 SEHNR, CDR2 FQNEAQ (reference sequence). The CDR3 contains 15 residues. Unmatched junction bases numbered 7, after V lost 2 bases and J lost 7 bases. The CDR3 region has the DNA TGTGCCAGCAGCTTACCGGGCGGACAGGTCGGGGAGCTGTTTTTT. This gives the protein CASSLPGGQVGELFF.

CDR3 amino acids: CASSLRGPGQPQHF. For the CDR3, the DNA is TGTGCCAGCAGTTTGAGGGGGCCAGGACAGCCCCAGCATTTT. This chain uses TRBV27 with TRBJ1-5; TRBD1 agrees at 7 bases. V dropped 3 bases and J dropped 7; count of bases not matched to a gene: 6. The germline V gene has CDR1 MNHEY and CDR2 SMNVEV (reference sequence). The CDR3 extends over 14 amino acids.

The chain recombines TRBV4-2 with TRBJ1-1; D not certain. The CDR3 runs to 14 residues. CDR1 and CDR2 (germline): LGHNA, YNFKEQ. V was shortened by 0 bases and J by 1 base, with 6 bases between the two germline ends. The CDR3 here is CASSQEVGNTEAFF. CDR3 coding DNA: TGTGCCAGCAGCCAAGAGGTGGGGAACACTGAAGCTTTCTTT.